This entry describes one T cell receptor beta chain. The source of the sample is a study of cytomegalovirus exposure and HLA in healthy donors. Amplification used 60 Vbeta primers and 13 Jbeta primers. TCRdb's copy holds only in-frame clones and misses some; the assay was immunoSEQ multiplex PCR. The table includes some 120,000 clones, 70% to 80% detected once. Germline lookup yields CDR1 LNHDA and CDR2 SQIVND (reference sequence). The CDR3 spans 15 residues. V gave up 1 base and J gave up 7 bases; unmatched junction bases: 6. This receptor was identified in a middle-aged man in good health and CMV-seropositive. The V gene is TRBV19, the J gene TRBJ2-1, with 8 bases fitting TRBD2. Material for sequencing was PBMCs. The CDR3 coding sequence is TGTGCCAGTAGTATAGTAGCGGGGACGTTTAATGAGCAGTTCTTC. Its protein product is CASSIVAGTFNEQFF.